This TCR beta chain derives from a study of blood T cell repertoires in COVID-19. Across the whole study: Material from acute and convalescent COVID-19 was sourced from the United States, Italy and Spain. T cells, B-cell-depleted T cells, or PBMCs supplied cDNA or gDNA.

Under the authors' procedure: Estimation of nucleated cell counts was performed using reference gene primer amplification. The repertoire was sequenced with immunoSEQ multiplex PCR; TCRdb's copy has only in-frame clones and lacks some. The D gene and trimming were derived from the DNA, and the V and J assignments and clone size from that table. The sample includes about 160,000 clones, 80% to 90% seen only once; the top ten take around 15%. Sequencing used peripheral blood. The clonotype comes from a man aged 18-30 years with COVID-19, enrolled during active disease.

The chain's CDR3 is CAWRPTRLLAKEQFF. For the CDR3, the DNA is TGTGCCTGGAGGCCAACCCGTCTACTAGCGAAAGAGCAGTTCTTC. The chain recombines TRBV30 with TRBJ2-1; 7 bases align to TRBD2. Germline V CDR1 and CDR2: GTSNPN, SVGIG (reference sequence). V was clipped by 3 bases and J by 10 bases; unmatched bases: 15. The CDR3 covers 15 residues.